Listed here is a single T cell receptor (beta chain). TCRdb re-called the reads through MiXCR, storing one row per CDR3 protein. This sample has roughly 250,000 distinct CDR3 sequences, with 22% found just once. This sample was taken from a study of T cell repertoires in cytomegalovirus infection. In the study overall: Public TCR beta signatures provided an indication of both CMV infection and a matching HLA type.

Between the trimmed V and J ends, which lost 5 bases and 4 bases, there was a span of 12 bases. Germline CDR1 reads SEHNR; CDR2 reads FQNEAQ (reference sequence). The CDR3 is made up of 13 amino acids. Sequencing used CD8+ T cells from PBMCs. The chain combines TRBV7-9 with TRBJ2-7; weak D call: TRBD1 (6 bases). This receptor was obtained from a human donor in good health (CMV status not recorded). Some clones in this sample may be carry-over from other donors' samples. The CDR3 here is CASSQGIFYEQYF. CDR3 DNA: TGTGCCAGCAGCCAGGGGATTTTTTACGAGCAGTACTTC. Using reference TRBV7-9 and TRBJ2-7 for the parts outside the CDR3, the full variable domain is DTGVSQNPRHKITKRGQNVTFRCDPISEHNRLYWYRQTLGQGPEFLTYFQNEAQLEKSRLLSDRFSAERPKGSFSTLEIQRTEQGDSAMYLCASSQGIFYEQYFGPGTRLTVT.